This T cell receptor (beta chain) was identified in a study of T-cell reconstitution after alpha-beta-depleted transplantation in children (TCRdb year 2016). Regarding the complete study: Using TCR repertoire profiling, the study quantitatively followed how T-cell immune reconstitution unfolded in children after TCRalphabeta/CD19-depleted allogeneic hematopoietic cell transplantation.

Reading the germline V gene (reference sequence) gives CDR1 DFQATT and CDR2 SNEGSKA. The CDR3 holds 15 amino acids from the cysteine to the phenylalanine. Only the CDR3 portion is preserved as DNA: 45 bases, with reading frame beginning at the first base. V trim: 4 bases; J trim: 4 bases; unmatched bases: 10. Receptors were amplified or captured by PCR. Sequencer: Illumina HiSeq 2500. Molecular barcoding was employed in the preparation of TCR libraries, with unique molecular identifiers being used to normalize TCRbeta repertoire quantification. TCRdb reprocessing: public reads trimmed at Q25 with fastp, clones called with MiXCR, in-frame beta chains kept. CDR3 protein sequences are deduplicated, and each keeps its most common genes and DNA. This sample holds some 200,000 distinct CDR3 sequences; 8% to 9.5% were observed only once. The biggest ten clones account for approximately 6.6% of the sample.

Turning to this clonotype: Its recognized antigen is unknown. No quality values exist for individual bases; no much larger clone is one base distant.

The chain was built from TRBV20-1 and TRBJ2-5, and 9 bases in between align with TRBD1. The source is a human donor who donated a stem cell graft to a child with acute lymphoblastic leukemia. The sample here was PBMCs from the stem cell graft donor, taken from the stem cell graft. The CDR3: CSATADRGSGETQYF. The nucleotide sequence is given as TGCAGTGCTACAGCGGACAGGGGTAGTGGAGAGACCCAGTACTTC.